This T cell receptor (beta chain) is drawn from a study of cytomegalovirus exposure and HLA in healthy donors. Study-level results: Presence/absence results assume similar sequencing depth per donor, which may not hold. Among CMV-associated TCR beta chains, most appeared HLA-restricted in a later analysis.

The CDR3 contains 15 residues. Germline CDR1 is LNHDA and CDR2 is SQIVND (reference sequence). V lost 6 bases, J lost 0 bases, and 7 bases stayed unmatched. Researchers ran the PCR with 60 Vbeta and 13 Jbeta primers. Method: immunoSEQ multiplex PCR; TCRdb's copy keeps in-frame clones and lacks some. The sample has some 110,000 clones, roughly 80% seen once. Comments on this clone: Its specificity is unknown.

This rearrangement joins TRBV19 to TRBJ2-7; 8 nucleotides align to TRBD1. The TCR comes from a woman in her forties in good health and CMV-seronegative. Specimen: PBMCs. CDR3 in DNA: TGTGCCAGTAGCCGGACAGGGCAAAGCTCCTACGAGCAGTACTTC. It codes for CASSRTGQSSYEQYF.